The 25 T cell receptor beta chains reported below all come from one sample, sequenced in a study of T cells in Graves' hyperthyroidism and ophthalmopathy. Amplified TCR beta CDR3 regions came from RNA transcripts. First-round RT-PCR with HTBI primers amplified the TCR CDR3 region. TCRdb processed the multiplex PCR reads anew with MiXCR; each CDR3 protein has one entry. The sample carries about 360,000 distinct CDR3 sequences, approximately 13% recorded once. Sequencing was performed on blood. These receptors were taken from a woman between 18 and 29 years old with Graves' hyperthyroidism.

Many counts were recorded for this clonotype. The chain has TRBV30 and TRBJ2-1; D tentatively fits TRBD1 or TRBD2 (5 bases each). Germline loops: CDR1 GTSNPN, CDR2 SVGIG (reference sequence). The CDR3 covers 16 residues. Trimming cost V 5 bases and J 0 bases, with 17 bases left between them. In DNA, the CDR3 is TGTGCCTGGGGTTTGGGGGTCGGGGTCTCCTACAATGAGCAGTTCTTC. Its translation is CAWGLGVGVSYNEQFF.

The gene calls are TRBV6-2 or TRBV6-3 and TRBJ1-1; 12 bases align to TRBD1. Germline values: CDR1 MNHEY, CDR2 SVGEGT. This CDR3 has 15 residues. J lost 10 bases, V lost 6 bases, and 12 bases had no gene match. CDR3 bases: TGTGCCAGCAGCTCCAGCGGGACAGGGGGCGCAGGAGCTTTCTTT. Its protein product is CASSSSGTGGAGAFF.

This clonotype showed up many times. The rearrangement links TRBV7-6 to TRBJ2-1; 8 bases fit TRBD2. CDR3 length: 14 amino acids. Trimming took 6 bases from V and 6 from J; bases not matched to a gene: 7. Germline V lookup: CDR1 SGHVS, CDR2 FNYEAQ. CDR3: CASSPSGSFNEQFF. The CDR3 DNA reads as TGTGCCAGCAGTCCGAGCGGGAGCTTCAATGAGCAGTTCTTC.

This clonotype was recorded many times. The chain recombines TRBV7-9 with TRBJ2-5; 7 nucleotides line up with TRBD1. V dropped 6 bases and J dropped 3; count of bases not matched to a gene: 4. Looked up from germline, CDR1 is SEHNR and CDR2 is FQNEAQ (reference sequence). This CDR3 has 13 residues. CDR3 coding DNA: TGTGCCAGCAGGCCCGGGACAGAAGAGACCCAGTACTTC. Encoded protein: CASRPGTEETQYF.

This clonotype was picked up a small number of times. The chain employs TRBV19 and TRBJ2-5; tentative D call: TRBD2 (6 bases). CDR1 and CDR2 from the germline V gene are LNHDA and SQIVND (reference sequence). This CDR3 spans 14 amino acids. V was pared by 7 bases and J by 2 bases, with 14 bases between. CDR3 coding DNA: TGTGCCAGTAACCCGGGGCGGGGTCAAGAGACCCAGTACTTC. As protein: CASNPGRGQETQYF.

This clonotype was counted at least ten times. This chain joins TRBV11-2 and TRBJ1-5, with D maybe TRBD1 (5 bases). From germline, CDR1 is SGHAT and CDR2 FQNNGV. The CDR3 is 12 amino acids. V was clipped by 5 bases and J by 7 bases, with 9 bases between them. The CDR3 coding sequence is TGTGCCAGCAGCCAGGGAGTCCAGCCCCAGCATTTT. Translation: CASSQGVQPQHF.

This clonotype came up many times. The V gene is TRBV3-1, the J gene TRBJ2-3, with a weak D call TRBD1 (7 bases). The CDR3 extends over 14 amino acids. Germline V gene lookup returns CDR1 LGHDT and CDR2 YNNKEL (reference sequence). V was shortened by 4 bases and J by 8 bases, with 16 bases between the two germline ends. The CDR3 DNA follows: TGTGCCAGCAGCCTCCTGGAGGGGGCAGGTACGCAGTATTTT. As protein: CASSLLEGAGTQYF.

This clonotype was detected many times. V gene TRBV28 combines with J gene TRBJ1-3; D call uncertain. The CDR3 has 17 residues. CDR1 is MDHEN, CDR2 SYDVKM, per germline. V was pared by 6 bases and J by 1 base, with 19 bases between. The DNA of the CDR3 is TGTGCCAGCAGAAGATCGGAGGGCCTCCCTTCTGGAAACACCATATATTTT. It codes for CASRRSEGLPSGNTIYF.

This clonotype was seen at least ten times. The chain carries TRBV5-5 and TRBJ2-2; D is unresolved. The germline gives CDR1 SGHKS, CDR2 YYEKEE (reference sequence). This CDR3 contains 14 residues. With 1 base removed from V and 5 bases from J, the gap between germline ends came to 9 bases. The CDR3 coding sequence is TGTGCCAGCAGCTTGATTTTAGATACCGGGGAGCTGTTTTTT. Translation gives CASSLILDTGELFF.

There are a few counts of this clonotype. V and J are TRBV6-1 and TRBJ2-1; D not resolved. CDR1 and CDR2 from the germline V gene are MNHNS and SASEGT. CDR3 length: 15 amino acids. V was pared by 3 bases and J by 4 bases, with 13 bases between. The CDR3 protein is CASSEGLNPYNEQFF. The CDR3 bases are TGTGCCAGCAGTGAGGGGTTAAATCCTTACAATGAGCAGTTCTTC.

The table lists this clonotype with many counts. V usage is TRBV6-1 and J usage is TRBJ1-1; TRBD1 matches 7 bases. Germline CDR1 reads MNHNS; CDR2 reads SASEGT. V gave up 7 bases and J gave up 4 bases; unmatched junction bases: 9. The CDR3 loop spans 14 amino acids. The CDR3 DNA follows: TGTGCCAGCAACGCAGACAGGGTAGGCACTGAAGCTTTCTTT. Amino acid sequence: CASNADRVGTEAFF.

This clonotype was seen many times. CDR3 sequence: CATSRETRQETQYF. CDR3 DNA: TGTGCCACCAGCAGAGAGACTCGACAAGAGACCCAGTACTTC. The J gene is TRBJ2-5, the V gene TRBV15, with D hard to call. V dropped 0 bases and J dropped 2 bases, with 7 bases sitting between them. Germline V gives CDR1 LNHNV, CDR2 YYDKDF (reference sequence). The CDR3 sequence is 14 residues long.

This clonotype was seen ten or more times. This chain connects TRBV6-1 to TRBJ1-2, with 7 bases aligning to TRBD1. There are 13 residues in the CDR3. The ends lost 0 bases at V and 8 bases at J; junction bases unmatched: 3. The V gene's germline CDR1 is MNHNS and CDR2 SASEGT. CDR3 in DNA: TGTGCCAGCAGTGAAGCGCGGACAGGCGGCTACACCTTC. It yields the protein CASSEARTGGYTF.

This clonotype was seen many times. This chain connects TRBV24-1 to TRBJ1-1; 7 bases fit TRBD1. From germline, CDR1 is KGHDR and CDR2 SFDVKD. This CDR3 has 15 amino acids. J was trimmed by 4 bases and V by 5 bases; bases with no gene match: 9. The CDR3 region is CATSGSTGRITEAFF. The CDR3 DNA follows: TGTGCCACCAGTGGTTCGACAGGGAGGATCACTGAAGCTTTCTTT.

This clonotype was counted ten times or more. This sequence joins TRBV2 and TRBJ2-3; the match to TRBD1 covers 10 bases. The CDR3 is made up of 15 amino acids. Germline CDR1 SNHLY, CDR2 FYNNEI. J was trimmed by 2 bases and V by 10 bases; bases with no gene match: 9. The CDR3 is CANTRGTGATDTQYF. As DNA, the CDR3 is TGTGCCAACACGCGAGGGACAGGGGCCACAGATACGCAGTATTTT.

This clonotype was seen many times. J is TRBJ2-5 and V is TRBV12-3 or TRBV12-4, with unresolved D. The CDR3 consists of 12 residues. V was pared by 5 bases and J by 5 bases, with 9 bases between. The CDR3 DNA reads TGTGCCAGCAGTCCGATCGGGGAGACCCAGTACTTC. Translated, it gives CASSPIGETQYF.

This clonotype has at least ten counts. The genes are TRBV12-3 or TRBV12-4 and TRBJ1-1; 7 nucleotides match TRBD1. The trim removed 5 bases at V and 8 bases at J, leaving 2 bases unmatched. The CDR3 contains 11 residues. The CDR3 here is CASSQGVEAFF. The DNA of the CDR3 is TGTGCCAGCAGTCAGGGGGTGGAAGCTTTCTTT.

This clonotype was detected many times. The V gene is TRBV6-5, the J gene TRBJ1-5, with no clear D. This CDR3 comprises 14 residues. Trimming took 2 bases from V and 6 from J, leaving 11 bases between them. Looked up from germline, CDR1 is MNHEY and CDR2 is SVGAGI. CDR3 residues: CASSYTQRVQPQHF. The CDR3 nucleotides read TGTGCCAGCAGTTACACCCAGCGAGTTCAGCCCCAGCATTTT.

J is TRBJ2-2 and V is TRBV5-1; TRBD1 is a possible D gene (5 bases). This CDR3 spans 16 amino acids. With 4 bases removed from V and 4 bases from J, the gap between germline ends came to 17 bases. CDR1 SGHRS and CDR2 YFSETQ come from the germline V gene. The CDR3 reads CASSLAGFSVTGELFF. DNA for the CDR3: TGCGCCAGCAGCCTGGCAGGGTTCTCGGTCACCGGGGAGCTGTTTTTT.

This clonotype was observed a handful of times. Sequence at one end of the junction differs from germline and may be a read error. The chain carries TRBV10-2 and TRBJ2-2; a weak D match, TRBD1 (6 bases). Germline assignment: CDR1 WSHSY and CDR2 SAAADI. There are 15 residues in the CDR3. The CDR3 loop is CASSERQGNAGELFF. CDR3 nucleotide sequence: TGCGCCAGCAGTGAGCGGCAGGGGAACGCCGGGGAGCTGTTTTTT.

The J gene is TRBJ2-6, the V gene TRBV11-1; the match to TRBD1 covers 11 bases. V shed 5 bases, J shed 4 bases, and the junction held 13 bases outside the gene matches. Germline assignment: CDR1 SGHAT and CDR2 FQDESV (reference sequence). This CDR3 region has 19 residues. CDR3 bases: TGTGCCAGCAGCCCCATCGCCGGACAGGGGGCGCTAGGGGCCAACGTCCTGACTTTC. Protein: CASSPIAGQGALGANVLTF.

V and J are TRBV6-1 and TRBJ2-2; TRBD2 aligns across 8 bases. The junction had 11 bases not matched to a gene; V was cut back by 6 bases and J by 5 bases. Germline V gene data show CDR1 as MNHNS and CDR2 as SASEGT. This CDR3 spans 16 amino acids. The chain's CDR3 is CASSILAGGETGELFF. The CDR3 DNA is TGTGCCAGCAGCATCCTCGCGGGAGGTGAAACCGGGGAGCTGTTTTTT.

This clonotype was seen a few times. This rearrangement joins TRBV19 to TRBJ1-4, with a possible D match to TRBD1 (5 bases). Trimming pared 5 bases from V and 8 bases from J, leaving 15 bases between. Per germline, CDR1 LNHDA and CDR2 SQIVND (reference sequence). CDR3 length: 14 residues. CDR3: CASSPLGGGEKLFF. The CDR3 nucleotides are TGTGCCAGTAGTCCTCTTGGGGGTGGCGAAAAACTGTTTTTT.

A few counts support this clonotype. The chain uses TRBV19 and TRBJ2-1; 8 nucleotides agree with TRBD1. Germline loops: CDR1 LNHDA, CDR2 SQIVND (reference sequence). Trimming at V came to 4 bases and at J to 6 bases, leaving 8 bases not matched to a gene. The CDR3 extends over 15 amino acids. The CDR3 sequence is CASSTWTGKVNEQFF. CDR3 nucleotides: TGTGCCAGTAGTACGTGGACAGGGAAAGTCAATGAGCAGTTCTTC.

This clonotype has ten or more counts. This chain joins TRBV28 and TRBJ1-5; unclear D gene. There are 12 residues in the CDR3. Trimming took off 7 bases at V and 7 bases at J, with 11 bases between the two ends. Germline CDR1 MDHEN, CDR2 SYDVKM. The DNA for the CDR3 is TGTGCCAGCACCCTGCCAGGCCAGCCCCAGCATTTT. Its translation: CASTLPGQPQHF.